This is a list of T cell receptor beta chains from one sample in a study of T cells in localized non-small cell lung cancer. Libraries were prepared by immunoSEQ multiplex PCR; TCRdb keeps only in-frame clonotypes and omits some of them. The sample carries around 41,000 clones, about nine tenths recorded once. Sequencing used peripheral blood, obtained before any cancer treatment. These receptors originate from a female donor aged 60 or older with stage I squamous cell lung carcinoma. CDR3s leave out the opening cysteine and the closing phenylalanine or tryptophan. The order of the fields is V gene, J gene, CDR3 protein.

V: TRBV19
J: TRBJ2-5
CDR3: ASRGTSGSTETQY

V: TRBV6-5
J: TRBJ1-2
CDR3: ASSRQGQPSYGYT

V: TRBV7-8
J: TRBJ2-7
CDR3: ASSLGFLAAFSYEQY

V: TRBV11-2
J: TRBJ2-7
CDR3: ASTPGIGPRYEQY

V: TRBV7-2
J: TRBJ2-1
CDR3: ASSPPWGQYNEQF

V: TRBV5-1
J: TRBJ1-5
CDR3: ASSERQGVQPQH

V: TRBV6-6
J: TRBJ2-4
CDR3: ASGGRWRIQY

V: TRBV7-3
J: TRBJ2-5
CDR3: ASSLNPVGGMYQETQY

V: TRBV4-3
J: TRBJ2-7
CDR3: ASSQDRGAEQY

V: TRBV19
J: TRBJ2-2
CDR3: ASSIAAGASGELF

V: TRBV27
J: TRBJ2-7
CDR3: ASSRQGTYEQY

V: TRBV18
J: TRBJ2-7
CDR3: ASSRGLAGVGGYEQY

V: TRBV7-3
J: TRBJ2-3
CDR3: ASTSGSDTQY

V: TRBV10-3
J: TRBJ2-2
CDR3: AIRRQDSGELF

V: TRBV7-2
J: TRBJ1-4
CDR3: ASSLGTGLATNEKLF

V: TRBV27
J: TRBJ1-5
CDR3: ASSLGGGFNQPQH

V: TRBV9
J: TRBJ2-5
CDR3: ASSAFDRARTQY

V: TRBV19
J: TRBJ2-1
CDR3: ASSPRASGTLYNEQF

V: TRBV9
J: TRBJ1-1
CDR3: ASSVGRTGTEAF

V: TRBV6-5
J: TRBJ1-1
CDR3: ASSYGTGYTEAF

V: TRBV11-1
J: TRBJ2-5
CDR3: ASSLGSTSRLGRWETQY

V: TRBV18
J: TRBJ2-3
CDR3: ASFLLAGADTQY

V: TRBV6-6
J: TRBJ2-7
CDR3: ASSRGYEQY

V: TRBV7-2
J: TRBJ2-7
CDR3: ASSLSGYEQY

V: TRBV19
J: TRBJ2-3
CDR3: ASSLDRGRPDTQY

V: TRBV27
J: TRBJ2-1
CDR3: ASRFSGSNEQF

V: TRBV7-2
J: TRBJ1-2
CDR3: ASSLTPSAGPSGYT

V: TRBV2
J: TRBJ1-1
CDR3: ASSERTEAF

V: TRBV13
J: TRBJ2-1
CDR3: ASSRLAEYNEQF

V: TRBV5-4
J: TRBJ1-2
CDR3: ASSLVGRRNYGYT

V: TRBV27
J: TRBJ1-5
CDR3: ASSSGIYSNQPQH

V: TRBV18
J: TRBJ2-2
CDR3: ASSPGGGRGTGELF

V: TRBV5-1
J: TRBJ2-3
CDR3: ASSPPEQGDTQY

V: TRBV7-2
J: TRBJ2-2
CDR3: ASRPGGTFHTGELF

V: TRBV29-1
J: TRBJ2-4
CDR3: SVKQASKNIQY

V: TRBV19
J: TRBJ2-1
CDR3: ATMGVFTYNEQF

V: TRBV4-1
J: TRBJ2-3
CDR3: ASQLGLAGVRKGTDTQY

V: TRBV30
J: TRBJ2-7
CDR3: AWSVIRQSEQY

V: TRBV6-5
J: TRBJ2-7
CDR3: ASSYSQWSYEQY

V: TRBV4-2
J: TRBJ2-2
CDR3: ASSQDSENTGELF

V: TRBV5-1
J: TRBJ2-2
CDR3: ASSLAGKNTGELF

V: TRBV7-3
J: TRBJ2-1
CDR3: ASSRELHNEQF

V: TRBV6-5
J: TRBJ2-7
CDR3: ASRGGVGEQY

V: TRBV2
J: TRBJ2-4
CDR3: ASLSSNIQY

V: TRBV4-3
J: TRBJ1-2
CDR3: ASSQVRDYGYT

V: TRBV30
J: TRBJ1-1
CDR3: AWRGNTEAF

V: TRBV2
J: TRBJ1-4
CDR3: ASGLGTPSGKLF

V: TRBV2
J: TRBJ2-5
CDR3: ASTSSSGREETQY

V: TRBV4-3
J: TRBJ2-1
CDR3: ASSQDGSGSVGEQF

V: TRBV5-1
J: TRBJ2-7
CDR3: ASSLGVGVAKEQY

V: TRBV7-2
J: TRBJ2-3
CDR3: ASSSGRGSDTQY

V: TRBV30
J: TRBJ1-2
CDR3: AWTKTSPNYGYT